Listed below are T cell receptor beta chains from one sample, sequenced in a study of blood T cell repertoires in COVID-19. Clones were sequenced by immunoSEQ multiplex PCR, and TCRdb holds only the in-frame ones, with some missing. The table records 40,000 to 55,000 clones, roughly nine tenths of them present only once. Source material: peripheral blood. All receptors come from an elderly woman with acute or convalescent COVID-19. Both conserved end residues are part of each CDR3. The D gene is left open where the match is weak. The size entry is marked missing in some rows and otherwise reads once, few, many or a size class.

clone size	J gene	V gene	D gene	CDR3 protein	CDR3 DNA
-	TRBJ2-1	TRBV6-6	-	CASSSRGAGEQFF	TGTGCCAGCAGTTCCCGGGGGGCGGGTGAGCAGTTCTTC
-	TRBJ2-2	TRBV18	TRBD1	CASSPRGTGPNTGELFF	TGTGCCAGCTCACCCAGGGGGACAGGGCCTAACACCGGGGAGCTGTTTTTT
-	TRBJ1-2	TRBV28	TRBD1	CASRAAGGRGYGYTF	TGTGCCAGCAGGGCCGCAGGGGGGCGCGGCTATGGCTACACCTTC
-	TRBJ1-4	TRBV4-1	-	CASSHGGGDEKLFF	TGCGCCAGCAGCCATGGGGGGGGAGATGAAAAACTGTTTTTT
-	TRBJ2-2	TRBV7-6	TRBD2	CASSPTSGGPNTGELFF	TGTGCCAGCAGCCCCACCAGCGGGGGGCCGAACACCGGGGAGCTGTTTTTT
-	TRBJ2-5	TRBV7-9	-	CASRRWQETQYF	TGTGCCAGCAGACGGTGGCAAGAGACCCAGTACTTC
-	TRBJ2-1	TRBV7-9	-	CASSFAGGALLVF	-
once	TRBJ1-2	TRBV5-1	-	CASSLVASNYGYTF	TGCGCCAGCAGTCTCGTGGCCTCTAACTATGGCTACACCTTC
-	TRBJ1-1	TRBV5-1	-	CASSSLGGANTEAFF	TGCGCCAGCAGCTCCCTGGGGGGGGCCAACACTGAAGCTTTCTTT
-	TRBJ1-2	TRBV30	-	CAWSGGGQIYGYTF	TGTGCCTGGAGTGGGGGTGGACAGATCTATGGCTACACCTTC
-	TRBJ1-2	TRBV20-1	-	CSASRTPGRGDGYTF	TGCAGTGCTAGTCGTACTCCGGGACGGGGGGATGGCTACACCTTC
-	TRBJ1-5	TRBV28	-	CASSSLALKMQPQHF	TGTGCCAGCAGTTCATTAGCCCTCAAGATGCAGCCCCAGCATTTT
-	TRBJ2-3	TRBV6-4	-	CASSDLTGGDTQYF	TGTGCCAGCAGTGACCTAACCGGAGGGGATACGCAGTATTTT
-	TRBJ2-1	TRBV24-1	TRBD2	CATSDGPTGGFGNEQFF	TGTGCCACCAGTGATGGGCCGACGGGAGGTTTCGGTAATGAGCAGTTCTTC
-	TRBJ2-5	TRBV12-5	-	CASASERGAYQETQYF	TGTGCTAGTGCCTCTGAACGGGGGGCCTACCAAGAGACCCAGTACTTC
-	TRBJ2-3	TRBV11-3	-	CASSLASSTDTQYF	TGTGCCAGCAGCTTAGCTTCTAGCACAGATACGCAGTATTTT
-	TRBJ2-3	TRBV18	-	CASSPNRDTDTQYF	TGTGCCAGCTCACCAAACAGAGACACAGATACGCAGTATTTT